These 2 T cell receptor beta chains originate from one sample sequenced in a study of blood T cell repertoires in COVID-19. The repertoire was sequenced with immunoSEQ multiplex PCR; TCRdb's copy has only in-frame clones and lacks some. The profile shows about 200,000 clones, about 84% of them singletons. The sample was PBMCs or T cells enriched from blood (not recorded which). Receptor source: a woman between 40 and 55 years old with acute COVID-19.

The gene calls are TRBV28 and TRBJ2-7; D is undetermined. CDR1 is MDHEN, CDR2 SYDVKM, per germline. CDR3 size: 11 residues. Trimming took off 8 bases at V and 6 bases at J, with 11 bases between the two ends. The CDR3 here is CASQMGLEQYF. CDR3 bases: TGTGCCAGCCAAATGGGCCTCGAGCAGTACTTC.

This clone was found many times. This chain links TRBV15 with TRBJ2-4, with 9 bases lining up with TRBD1. V was clipped by 3 bases and J by 7 bases; unmatched bases: 7. The CDR3 sequence is 15 residues long. From germline, CDR1 is LNHNV and CDR2 YYDKDF (reference sequence). The CDR3: CATSRFGTGRNIQYF. CDR3 nucleotide sequence: TGTGCCACCAGCAGGTTCGGGACAGGGCGGAACATTCAGTACTTC.